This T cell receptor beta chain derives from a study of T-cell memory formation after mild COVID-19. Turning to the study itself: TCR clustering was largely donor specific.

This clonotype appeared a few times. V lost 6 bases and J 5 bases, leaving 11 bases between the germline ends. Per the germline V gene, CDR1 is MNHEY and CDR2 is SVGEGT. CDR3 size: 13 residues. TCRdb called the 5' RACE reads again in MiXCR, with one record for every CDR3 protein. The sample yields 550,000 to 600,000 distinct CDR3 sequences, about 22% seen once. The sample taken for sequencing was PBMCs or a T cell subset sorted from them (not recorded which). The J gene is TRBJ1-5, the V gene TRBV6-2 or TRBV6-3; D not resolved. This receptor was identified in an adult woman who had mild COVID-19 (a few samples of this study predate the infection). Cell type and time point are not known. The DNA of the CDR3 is TGTGCCAGCAGGCTCCAGCCCGATCAGCCCCAGCATTTT. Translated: CASRLQPDQPQHF.